These 5 T cell receptor beta chains share one sample of origin, sequenced in a study of monozygotic twins with inflammatory bowel disease. TCRdb reanalyzed the 5' RACE reads and collapses them to one entry per CDR3 protein, without DNA. In all, the sample yields hundreds of thousands of distinct CDR3 sequences. The specimen was blood. These receptors all stem from a human donor with ulcerative colitis or Crohn's disease, or a healthy co-twin of an affected twin (not recorded which).

The chain uses TRBV5-1 and TRBJ2-1; checking the TCRdb D call of TRBD2 is not possible without DNA. The CDR3 is 15 amino acids. Germline loops: CDR1 SGHRS, CDR2 YFSETQ. CDR3 sequence reads: CASSLGLAGEGEQFF. The whole variable domain, remainder taken from reference TRBV5-1 and TRBJ2-1, is KAGVTQTPRYLIKTRGQQVTLSCSPISGHRSVSWYQQTPGQGLQFLFEYFSETQRNKGNFPGRFSGRQFSNSRSEMNVSTLELGDSALYLCASSLGLAGEGEQFFGPGTRLTVL.

V gene TRBV14 combines with J gene TRBJ1-1; TCRdb proposes TRBD1, but this gene call is untestable without DNA. The CDR3 extends over 13 amino acids. The germline V gene has CDR1 SGHDN and CDR2 FVKESK. The chain's CDR3 is CASSQAGTAEAFF.

The chain employs TRBV7-8 and TRBJ1-5; checking the TCRdb D call of TRBD1 is not possible without DNA. The CDR3 is 14 residues long. Germline V gives CDR1 SGHVS, CDR2 FQNEAQ. This chain's CDR3 is CASSLEGRVQPQHF.

CDR3 sequence: CASGPSGAKTQYF. This chain connects TRBV25-1 to TRBJ2-5; the TRBD1 assignment by TCRdb is unverifiable without DNA. This CDR3 region has 13 residues. The germline CDR1 and CDR2 sequences are MGHDK and SYGVNS.

The CDR3 loop is CASSSSPGEQYF. The chain uses TRBV7-2 and TRBJ2-7; the TCRdb D gene call, TRBD1, has no DNA to confirm it. Germline loops: CDR1 SGHTA, CDR2 FQGNSA. CDR3 length: 12 amino acids.